Given below is one TCR beta chain in context. The record originates from a study of blood T cell repertoires in COVID-19. In the authors' workflow: Estimates of nucleated cell counts were drawn from the amplification of reference gene primers. Data came from immunoSEQ multiplex PCR; TCRdb stores just in-frame clones and leaves some out. V, J and clone size are those of that table, while D and trimming were read from the DNA. The repertoire consists of around 150,000 clones, with 84% occurring once and the leading ten covering under 9.5%. V lost 2 bases, J lost 7 bases, and 9 bases lay in between. From germline, CDR1 is SNHLY and CDR2 FYNNEI. This CDR3 has 13 residues.

This TCR was recovered from an elderly woman in a cohort sampled during active or convalescent COVID-19. The specimen was peripheral blood. The V call is TRBV2, the J call TRBJ1-5; D is uncertain. The CDR3 DNA follows: TGTGCCAGCAGTGAAATATCTGTCCAGCCCCAGCATTTT. It is translated as CASSEISVQPQHF.